This is a list of T cell receptor beta chains from one sample in a study of blood T cell repertoires in COVID-19. Profiled with immunoSEQ multiplex PCR; TCRdb holds only in-frame clones, not every one. Here the sample spans a few hundred thousand clones, 65% to 90% being singletons. Source material: peripheral blood. Source of these receptors: a human donor in a cohort sampled during active COVID-19. The CDR3 runs from the conserved cysteine through the conserved F or W. A D gene is named only where the DNA matches it firmly. Only some rows state a clone size, as once, few, many or a class for expanded clones.

TRBJ2-2 | TRBD1 | TRBV9 | few | TGTGCCAGCAGCGGAACAGGGGGCTACACCGGGGAGCTGTTTTTT | CASSGTGGYTGELFF
TRBJ2-1 | - | TRBV24-1 | - | TGTGCCACCAGTCAAACCCCCAAAACAGGGAGCTCCTACAATGAGCAGTTCTTC | CATSQTPKTGSSYNEQFF
TRBJ2-3 | - | TRBV2 | few | TGTGCCAGCAGCCCTACTAGGTACGGGACAGATACGCAGTATTTT | CASSPTRYGTDTQYF
TRBJ1-4 | TRBD1 | TRBV6-5 | - | TGTGCCAGCAGTTACGGTGGCAGGGGGTTTGAAAAACTGTTTTTT | CASSYGGRGFEKLFF
TRBJ2-3 | - | TRBV4-1 | once | TGCGCCAGCAGCCAAGATCATCCTAGCGGCACAGATACGCAGTATTTT | CASSQDHPSGTDTQYF
TRBJ1-2 | TRBD1 | TRBV5-6 | - | TGTGCCAGCAGCTTTGACAGGGCGATAACCCATGGCTACACCTTC | CASSFDRAITHGYTF
TRBJ2-3 | TRBD2 | TRBV15 | - | TGTGCCACCAGCAGAGCGCGGGAGGTCACAGATACGCAGTATTTT | CATSRAREVTDTQYF
TRBJ2-3 | TRBD2 | TRBV18 | few | TGTGCCAGCTCACCTTCGACTAGCGGGAGAACAGATACGCAGTATTTT | CASSPSTSGRTDTQYF
TRBJ2-2 | TRBD1 | TRBV27 | - | TGTGCCAGCAGTCCCGACAGGGGGCGCACCGGGGAGCTGTTTTTT | CASSPDRGRTGELFF
TRBJ1-2 | - | TRBV19 | - | TGTGCCACAAGCGTGGGGAGGGTGACGAGCTATGGCTACACCTTC | CATSVGRVTSYGYTF
TRBJ2-7 | TRBD1 | TRBV6-2/TRBV6-3 | - | TGTGCCAGCAGTTACTCGACAGGGTTTACCTACGAGCAGTACTTC | CASSYSTGFTYEQYF